This passage covers 7 T cell receptor beta chains from one sample sequenced in a study of control samples from healthy donors and cancer patients. The table came from immunoSEQ multiplex PCR; TCRdb's copy has only in-frame clones and leaves some out. The table records under 450,000 clones, over 75% of them present only once. Sequenced input: PBMCs. Receptors were obtained from a man aged 35 to 55 with head and neck cancer.

The V gene is TRBV5-8, the J gene TRBJ2-5; the D gene is possibly TRBD2 (6 bases). Looked up from germline, CDR1 is SGHTS and CDR2 is YDEGEE. The V end lost 5 bases, the J end lost 3 bases, and 23 bases lay between the germline ends. This CDR3 is 17 amino acids long. CDR3 region: CASSYAGRGISKETQYF. CDR3 nucleotide sequence: TGTGCCAGCAGTTACGCGGGACGGGGTATTAGTAAAGAGACCCAGTACTTC.

This chain connects TRBV2 to TRBJ1-2; unclear D gene. The germline gives CDR1 SNHLY, CDR2 FYNNEI. Trimming stripped 2 bases from V and 1 base from J, with 5 bases between. The CDR3 extends over 13 amino acids. The CDR3 sequence: CASSEQFNYGYTF. The CDR3 DNA reads as TGTGCCAGCAGTGAACAGTTTAACTATGGCTACACCTTC.

V usage is TRBV30 and J usage is TRBJ1-2; TRBD1 matches 9 bases. The germline V gene encodes CDR1 GTSNPN and CDR2 SVGIG (reference sequence). The CDR3 contains 13 residues. V was pared by 5 bases and J by 7 bases, with 8 bases of the junction left unmatched. Here the CDR3 DNA reads TGTGCCTGGCAGACAGGGGGAAGTTCTGGCTACACCTTC. Amino acid sequence: CAWQTGGSSGYTF.

This chain links TRBV7-6 with TRBJ1-5, with D uncertain. V was shortened by 1 base and J by 1 base, with 11 bases between the two germline ends. The CDR3 runs 16 residues. Per the germline V gene, CDR1 is SGHVS and CDR2 is FNYEAQ. In nucleotides, the CDR3 is TGTGCCAGCAGCTTAGAAGGTTCTTCAAGCAATCAGCCCCAGCATTTT. Amino acid sequence: CASSLEGSSSNQPQHF. The complete variable domain, with remaining parts taken from reference TRBV7-6 and TRBJ1-5, reads GAGVSQSPRYKVTKRGQDVALRCDPISGHVSLYWYRQALGQGPEFLTYFNYEAQQDKSGLPNDRFSAERPEGSISTLTIQRTEQRDSAMYRCASSLEGSSSNQPQHFGDGTRLSIL.

This rearrangement joins TRBV28 to TRBJ1-5; no definite D call. The CDR3 runs to 11 residues. V lost 3 bases and J 10 bases, leaving 7 bases between the germline ends. Germline-derived CDR1 and CDR2 are MDHEN and SYDVKM. The CDR3: CASSFQPPQHF. DNA for the CDR3: TGTGCCAGCAGTTTCCAGCCCCCCCAGCATTTT.

V and J are TRBV5-6 and TRBJ1-6; perhaps TRBD1 as D (6 bases). The V end lost 3 bases, the J end lost 6 bases, and 16 bases lay between the germline ends. Germline CDR1 reads SGHDT; CDR2 reads YYEEEE. The CDR3 consists of 16 residues. The CDR3 sequence is CASSSGTSGANSPLHF. The DNA for the CDR3 is TGTGCCAGCAGCTCTGGGACCTCGGGGGCTAATTCACCCCTCCACTTT.

The chain joins TRBV27 to TRBJ1-5; no definite D call. CDR1 is MNHEY and CDR2 is SMNVEV in the germline V gene (reference sequence). There are 15 residues in the CDR3. V was cut by 6 bases and J by 6 bases, with 18 bases left in between. CDR3 sequence (DNA): TGTGCCAGCAGCCCAACACCCGACGATCGTCAGCCCCAGCATTTT. This codes for CASSPTPDDRQPQHF.